These 12 T cell receptor beta chains came from one sample sequenced in a study of blood T cell repertoires in COVID-19. Profiled with immunoSEQ multiplex PCR; TCRdb holds only in-frame clones, not every one. This table has under 200,000 clones, roughly 88% appearing once. The source material was PBMCs or T cells enriched from blood (not recorded which). The receptors derive from a woman in her 50s who had recovered from COVID-19.

The chain combines TRBV20-1 with TRBJ2-7; 7 bases fit TRBD1. Trimming took 3 bases from V and 0 from J; bases not matched to a gene: 8. Germline V gene lookup returns CDR1 DFQATT and CDR2 SNEGSKA (reference sequence). The CDR3 spans 15 residues. In DNA, the CDR3 is TGCAGTGCTAGTCCATTCGACAGGGCCTCCTACGAGCAGTACTTC. The encoded protein is CSASPFDRASYEQYF.

The V call is TRBV7-3, the J call TRBJ2-1, with 8 bases aligning to TRBD2. The CDR3 is 16 amino acids. V was clipped by 3 bases and J by 5 bases; unmatched bases: 9. Germline values: CDR1 SGHTA, CDR2 FQGTGA. The DNA for the CDR3 is TGTGCCAGCAGCTTTCTACTTAGCGGGGCCAACAATGAGCAGTTCTTC. It specifies CASSFLLSGANNEQFF.

J is TRBJ1-4 and V is TRBV7-9, with D perhaps TRBD1 (5 bases). Germline V gives CDR1 SEHNR, CDR2 FQNEAQ (reference sequence). The CDR3 sequence is 14 residues long. Trimming shortened V by 3 bases and J by 8 bases, and 13 bases separated the two germline ends. CDR3: CASSLGVAGEKLFF. The DNA of the CDR3 is TGTGCCAGCAGCTTGGGGGTAGCGGGAGAAAAACTGTTTTTT.

This sequence joins TRBV11-3 and TRBJ1-2; D uncertain. Per the germline V gene, CDR1 is SGHNT and CDR2 is YENEEA. V lost 9 bases, J lost 7 bases, and 15 bases lay in between. The CDR3 runs 12 residues. The CDR3 sequence is CASRTPGFGYTF. The DNA for the CDR3 is TGTGCCAGTCGGACTCCGGGTTTTGGCTACACCTTC.

This chain links TRBV3-1 (or the pseudogene TRBV3-2) with TRBJ1-2; D is possibly TRBD1 (5 bases). The CDR3 contains 15 residues. V lost 1 base and J 2 bases, leaving 11 bases between the germline ends. CDR1 and CDR2 (germline): LGHDT, YNNKEL (reference sequence). In DNA, the CDR3 is TGTGCCAGCAGCCAAGGCTGGGGGGGGAACTATGGCTACACCTTC. This translates into CASSQGWGGNYGYTF.

The chain combines TRBV9 with TRBJ2-3; the D is unclear. Germline V CDR1 and CDR2: SGDLS, YYNGEE. V lost 0 bases and J lost 1, with 9 bases in between. The CDR3 runs 15 residues. CDR3 in DNA: TGTGCCAGCAGCGTAGGTAGCACTGGCACAGATACGCAGTATTTT. Translated, it gives CASSVGSTGTDTQYF.

The chain couples TRBV6-5 to TRBJ1-4; D gene ambiguous. Deletions cut 8 bases from V and 7 bases from J, with 14 bases between. From germline, CDR1 is MNHEY and CDR2 SVGAGI. This CDR3 comprises 13 residues. The CDR3 reads CASRVLSGEKLFF. The CDR3 DNA is TGTGCCAGCCGGGTCTTAAGCGGTGAAAAACTGTTTTTT.

The genes are TRBV27 and TRBJ2-1; tentative D call: TRBD2 (6 bases). Germline CDR1 is MNHEY and CDR2 is SMNVEV (reference sequence). The CDR3 is made up of 17 amino acids. V lost 5 bases and J lost 1, with 18 bases in between. This chain's CDR3 is CASSPLTVAASYNEQFF. CDR3 nucleotides: TGTGCCAGCAGTCCCCTTACAGTAGCGGCTTCCTACAATGAGCAGTTCTTC.

The chain joins TRBV6-1 to TRBJ2-1, with D possibly TRBD1 on 5 matching bases. Germline CDR1 and CDR2: MNHNS and SASEGT. Trimming stripped 2 bases from V and 5 bases from J, with 13 bases between. This CDR3 is built from 15 residues. In DNA, the CDR3 is TGTGCCAGCAGTGAACAAAAGGGGCCAAACAATGAGCAGTTCTTC. Translating gives CASSEQKGPNNEQFF.

J is TRBJ2-7 and V is TRBV3-1 (or the pseudogene TRBV3-2), with 7 bases identical to TRBD2. This CDR3 has 13 amino acids. CDR1 is LGHDT and CDR2 is YNNKEL in the germline V gene (reference sequence). Trimming cost V 2 bases and J 4 bases; bases outside gene matches: 2. CDR3 in DNA: TGTGCCAGCAGCCAAATGGGAGGGTACGAGCAGTACTTC. This gives the protein CASSQMGGYEQYF.

The J gene is TRBJ2-1, the V gene TRBV6-2 or TRBV6-3; 9 bases are a match to TRBD1. The CDR3 has 16 amino acids. Trimming removed 2 bases from V and 0 bases from J; junction bases left unmatched: 2. Germline-derived CDR1 and CDR2 are MNHEY and SVGEGT. CDR3 in amino acids: CASSYATGGSYNEQFF. The CDR3 DNA reads as TGTGCCAGCAGTTACGCGACAGGGGGCTCCTACAATGAGCAGTTCTTC.

The chain is built from TRBV2 and TRBJ2-5, with 10 bases identical to TRBD1. Unmatched junction bases numbered 8, after V lost 8 bases and J lost 2 bases. The germline V gene has CDR1 SNHLY and CDR2 FYNNEI. The CDR3 consists of 15 residues. The CDR3 DNA sequence: TGTGCCAGCGGGCAGGGACAGGGGAGGCAAGAGACCCAGTACTTC. Translating gives CASGQGQGRQETQYF.